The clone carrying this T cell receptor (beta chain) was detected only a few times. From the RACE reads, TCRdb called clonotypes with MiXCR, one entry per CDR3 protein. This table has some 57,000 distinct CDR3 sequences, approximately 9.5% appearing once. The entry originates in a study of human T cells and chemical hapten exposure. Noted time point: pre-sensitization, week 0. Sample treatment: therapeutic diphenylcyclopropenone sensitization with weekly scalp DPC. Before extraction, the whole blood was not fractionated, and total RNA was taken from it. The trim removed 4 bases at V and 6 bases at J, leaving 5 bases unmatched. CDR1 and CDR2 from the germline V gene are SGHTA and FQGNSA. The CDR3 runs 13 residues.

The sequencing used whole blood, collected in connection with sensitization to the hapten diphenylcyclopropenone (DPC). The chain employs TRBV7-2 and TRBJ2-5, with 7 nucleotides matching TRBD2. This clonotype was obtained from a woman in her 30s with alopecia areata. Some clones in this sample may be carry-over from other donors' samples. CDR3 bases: TGTGCCAGCAGCTGGGGGGGATCGCAGACCCAGTACTTC. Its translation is CASSWGGSQTQYF.